This TCR beta chain was recovered during a study of OX40 agonist ivuxolimab in advanced cancers. Study overall: Hepatocellular carcinoma, melanoma, renal cell or head and neck cancer occurred in dose-escalation patients. Partial responses occurred in Three dose-escalation patients, one with hepatocellular carcinoma and two with cutaneous melanoma.

Overall study findings and caveats: Part of the nonresponder group also had normalized T-cell clonal expansion that was low.

Sampled blood was obtained at baseline, cycle 4 day 1, and cycle 7 day 1. For this clone: Its antigen is as yet unknown.

The CDR3 length is 11 residues. V was cut by 4 bases and J by 2 bases, with 2 bases left in between. CDR1 and CDR2 (germline): SNHLY, FYNNEI. Clones were read by immunoSEQ multiplex PCR, and TCRdb kept only the in-frame ones, dropping some. Of 25,000 to 35,000 clones listed, more than 85% are singletons. The material sequenced was CD4+ or CD8+ T cells sorted from blood, taken in a trial of the OX40 agonist ivuxolimab. The chain recombines TRBV2 with TRBJ1-2; no clear D. This TCR was sampled from an adult with an advanced solid tumor such as melanoma, head and neck, liver or kidney cancer. In DNA, the CDR3 is TGTGCCAGCAGTGTCAACTATGGCTACACCTTC. It codes for CASSVNYGYTF.